This T cell receptor beta chain was recorded in a study of T cell repertoires in cytomegalovirus infection. Findings and caveats of the study: Adding up the frequency of public TCR beta families identified people who carried CMV plus the relevant HLA. Within the response measured ex vivo, HLA-C-restricted CMV-specific TCR beta clonotypes were dominant.

CDR1 and CDR2 from the germline V gene are MNHEY and SMNVEV (reference sequence). The V and J ends lost 4 bases and 4 bases, in that order; junction bases with no gene match: 13. The CDR3 is 17 amino acids. Note on this clonotype: Its antigen is still unknown.

In TCRdb, the reads were re-called with MiXCR into one record per CDR3 protein. The sample has about 310,000 distinct CDR3 sequences, 25% seen once. The receptor was isolated from a human donor in good health (CMV status not recorded). Some clones in this sample may be carry-over from other donors' samples. The chain is built from TRBV27 and TRBJ2-1, with 7 positions matching TRBD2. Source: cultured PBMCs, taken from culture after CMV antigen stimulation. The CDR3 reads CASSSRRWEGPYNEQFF. In DNA form, the CDR3 reads TGTGCCAGCAGTTCCCGAAGGTGGGAGGGCCCTTACAATGAGCAGTTCTTC.